This is a list of T cell receptor beta chains from one sample in a study of patients and donors after allogeneic stem cell transplantation. TCRdb called the RT-PCR reads again in MiXCR, with one record for every CDR3 protein. Among about 410,000 distinct CDR3 sequences listed, more than 15% were seen once. Sequenced input: blood, either unsorted or a sorted T cell fraction (not recorded which). The receptors here all came from a human donor who was either an allogeneic HSCT recipient or a stem cell or donor lymphocyte infusion donor (not recorded which). It is not recorded whose cells these are; they may come from a transplant donor. Both conserved end residues are part of each CDR3. A D gene is named only where the DNA matches it firmly. Expanded clones are given a class, and other clones once, few, many or no size at all.

V	size	J	D	DNA	CDR3
TRBV6-2/TRBV6-3	-	TRBJ2-2	-	TGTGCCAGCAGTCCCAGGGCCTCGAGCACCGGGGAGCTGTTTTTT	CASSPRASSTGELFF
TRBV5-1	few	TRBJ2-2	TRBD2	TGCGCCAGCAGCTTTAGAAGCGGGGGCCGTAACACCGGGGAGCTGTTTTTT	CASSFRSGGRNTGELFF
TRBV5-1	-	TRBJ2-2	-	TGCGCCAGCAGCTTAATACGACGTACCGGGGAGCTGTTTTTT	CASSLIRRTGELFF
TRBV5-1	-	TRBJ2-5	-	TGCGCCAGCAGCCGAGACGGGCTGGAGACCCAGTACTTC	CASSRDGLETQYF
TRBV7-2	-	TRBJ1-6	TRBD1	TGTGCCAGCAGCATCTCCGGGACAGGATATAATTCACCCCTCCACTTT	CASSISGTGYNSPLHF
TRBV7-3	-	TRBJ2-1	TRBD2	TGTGCCAGCAGCTTATTAAGTGGGCTAGCGGGGGCCAATGAGCAGTTCTTC	CASSLLSGLAGANEQFF
TRBV21-1	few	TRBJ1-3	-	TGTGCCAGCAGCAAAGCGGGGGAGGGGCACACCTCCGGCTCTGGAAACACCATATATTTT	CASSKAGEGHTSGSGNTIYF
TRBV6-6	-	TRBJ2-7	-	TGTGCCAGCAGCTCCCTCATCGGAGAGCAGTACTTC	CASSSLIGEQYF
TRBV18	-	TRBJ1-1	-	TGTGCCAGCTCAAGGACGGATAACACTGAAGCTTTCTTT	CASSRTDNTEAFF
TRBV24-1	few	TRBJ1-1	-	TGTGCCACCGGGGGCCGTAGAGTTAACACTGAAGCTTTCTTT	CATGGRRVNTEAFF
TRBV12-5	-	TRBJ2-1	-	TGTGCTAGTGCTCGACGAAATGAGCAGTTCTTC	CASARRNEQFF
TRBV9	-	TRBJ2-7	-	TGTGCCAGCAGCGTTACAGGTTCCTCCTACGAGCAGTACTTC	CASSVTGSSYEQYF
TRBV12-3/TRBV12-4	-	TRBJ1-1	-	TGTGCCAGCGGGGGACGGTCGAACACTGAAGCTTTCTTT	CASGGRSNTEAFF
TRBV6-1	few	TRBJ2-1	TRBD2	TGTGCCAGCAGCCCCGGGACTAGCGGGGCCAATGAGCAGTTCTTC	CASSPGTSGANEQFF
TRBV2	few	TRBJ2-1	-	TGTGCCAGCAGTGAAAGCGGGCCAATGGCGGAGCAGTTCTTC	CASSESGPMAEQFF
TRBV9	-	TRBJ1-2	-	TGTGCCAGCAGCGTGGCGACAAGACGTAACTATGGCTACACCTTC	CASSVATRRNYGYTF
TRBV10-1	once	TRBJ1-4	-	TGCGCCAGCATCCGGACTGAAAAACTGTTTTTT	CASIRTEKLFF
TRBV20-1	-	TRBJ2-7	TRBD1	TGCAGTGCTCACTTTCCCCCGGGACAGACGCAAGTCTACGAGCAGTACTTC	CSAHFPPGQTQVYEQYF
TRBV5-1	-	TRBJ2-2	-	TGCGCCAGCAGCTCCTGGGGGACGGGCAACACCGGGGAGCTGTTTTTT	CASSSWGTGNTGELFF
TRBV5-1	-	TRBJ2-2	TRBD2	TGCGCCAGCAGCTTGGCCGGCGGGAGGGCCGCCACCGGGGAGCTGTTTTTT	CASSLAGGRAATGELFF